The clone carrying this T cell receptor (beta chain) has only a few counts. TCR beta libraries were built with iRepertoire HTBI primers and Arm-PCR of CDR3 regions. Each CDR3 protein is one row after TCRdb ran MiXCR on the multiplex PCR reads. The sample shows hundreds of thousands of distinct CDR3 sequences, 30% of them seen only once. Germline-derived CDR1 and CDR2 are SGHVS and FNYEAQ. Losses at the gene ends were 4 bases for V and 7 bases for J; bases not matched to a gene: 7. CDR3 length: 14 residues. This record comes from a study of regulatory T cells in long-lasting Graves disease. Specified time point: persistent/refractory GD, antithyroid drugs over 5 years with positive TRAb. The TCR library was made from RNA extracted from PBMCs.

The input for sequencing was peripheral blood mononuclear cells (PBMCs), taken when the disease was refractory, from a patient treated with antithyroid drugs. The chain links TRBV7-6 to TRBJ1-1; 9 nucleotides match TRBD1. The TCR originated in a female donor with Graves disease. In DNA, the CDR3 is TGTGCCAGCAGCTCCTCCGGGACAGGGAGTGAAGCTTTCTTT. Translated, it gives CASSSSGTGSEAFF. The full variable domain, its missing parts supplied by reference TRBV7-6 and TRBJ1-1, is GAGVSQSPRYKVTKRGQDVALRCDPISGHVSLYWYRQALGQGPEFLTYFNYEAQQDKSGLPNDRFSAERPEGSISTLTIQRTEQRDSAMYRCASSSSGTGSEAFFGQGTRLTVV.